This record covers a single TCR beta chain. These data come from a study of CD8 T cells in ankylosing spondylitis. The germline gives CDR1 MNHNS, CDR2 SASEGT. The CDR3 is 16 amino acids. V gave up 6 bases and J gave up 2 bases, with 14 bases separating them. MiXCR, run by TCRdb on the 5' RACE reads, gives a single entry per CDR3 protein. The sample includes about 92,000 distinct CDR3 sequences, around 9.4% of them seen just once. The receptor's source is a male donor with ankylosing spondylitis or in good health (not recorded which). Sequenced sample: blood, either unsorted or a sorted T cell fraction (not recorded which). The V gene is TRBV6-1, the J gene TRBJ1-6; D not resolved. The CDR3 DNA follows: TGTGCCAGCAGACCACCTCGTGAGACCTATAATTCACCCCTCCACTTT. This translates into CASRPPRETYNSPLHF.